Listed below are T cell receptor beta chains from one sample, sequenced in a study of T cell responses to AZD1222 COVID-19 vaccine. TCRdb's copy holds only in-frame clones and misses some; the assay was immunoSEQ multiplex PCR. The repertoire consists of roughly 150,000 clones, with 80% to 95% occurring once and the leading ten covering about 2.3%. The sample consisted of peripheral blood, taken on day 0 of AZD1222 vaccination. The receptors derive from an adult in good health. Each CDR3 is given with its conserved first and last residue. A D gene is named only where the DNA matches it firmly. Expanded clones get a size class; other rows say once, few or many, or leave the size out.

V	size	J	D	DNA	CDR3
TRBV27	once	TRBJ1-2	TRBD1	TGTGCCAGCAGTTTCCGAGGACAGGGAGTGAGTGGCTACACCTTC	CASSFRGQGVSGYTF
TRBV7-2	-	TRBJ1-1	-	TGTGCCAGCACCCTTAGACAGACCCCCACTGAAGCTTTCTTT	CASTLRQTPTEAFF
TRBV11-1	-	TRBJ2-1	-	TGTGCCAGCAGCTCCGCGACTAACTACAATGAGCAGTTCTTC	CASSSATNYNEQFF
TRBV4-3	-	TRBJ2-2	-	TGCGCCAGCAGCCAAGAAGCAGTGAGGGGCACCGGGGAGCTGTTTTTT	CASSQEAVRGTGELFF
TRBV28	-	TRBJ1-2	-	TGTGCCAGCAGGTCGAGTCTCGGGACAAACGGAAATGGCTACACCTTC	CASRSSLGTNGNGYTF
TRBV10-3	-	TRBJ2-7	TRBD2	TGTGCCATCAATCCTAGCGGGAGGCCGAGCTCCTACGAGCAGTACTTC	CAINPSGRPSSYEQYF
TRBV6-5	-	TRBJ1-2	TRBD1	TGTGCCAGCAGTTCCCCCGCCTACCACAGGGGGCATGGCTACACCTTC	CASSSPAYHRGHGYTF
TRBV5-4	-	TRBJ2-1	TRBD2	TGTGCCAGCAGCCCTACCGCCGGCGGGGGTAACTACAATGAGCAGTTCTTC	CASSPTAGGGNYNEQFF
TRBV28	once	TRBJ2-3	-	TGTGCCAGCTTACAGGGAACAGATACGCAGTATTTT	CASLQGTDTQYF
TRBV5-1	-	TRBJ2-1	-	TGCGCCAGCAGCTTGAACAGGGCTTCCTACAATGAGCAGTTCTTC	CASSLNRASYNEQFF
TRBV28	-	TRBJ2-1	TRBD2	TGTGCCAGCAGTTTAGGGGGGACTAGCGGGAGGGGTGAGCAGTTCTTC	CASSLGGTSGRGEQFF
TRBV27	-	TRBJ2-3	-	TGTGCCAGCAGTAGCAGGGGGGGACTCCTCACAGATACGCAGTATTTT	CASSSRGGLLTDTQYF
TRBV5-5	-	TRBJ2-7	-	TGTGCCAGCAGCCCCGACACCACCTACGAGCAGTACTTC	CASSPDTTYEQYF
TRBV7-3	-	TRBJ2-2	TRBD2	TGTGCCAGCAGCTTAAAGGGGAGGGGCGCAAACACCGGGGAGCTGTTTTTT	CASSLKGRGANTGELFF
TRBV28	-	TRBJ1-3	-	TGTGCCAGCAGTTTAGGAGGGGTCGGAAACACCATATATTTT	CASSLGGVGNTIYF
TRBV3-1/TRBV3-2	-	TRBJ2-7	-	TGTGCCAGCAGCCCTCGGACTGGGACCTACGAGCAGTACTTC	CASSPRTGTYEQYF
TRBV5-1	-	TRBJ2-2	TRBD2	TGCGCCAGCAGCTGGGGGGGACTAGCGGGAGTCGGGTCCCCCGGGGAGCTGTTTTTT	CASSWGGLAGVGSPGELFF
TRBV15	once	TRBJ1-2	TRBD1	TGTGCCACCAGCAGAGATCTCGACAGGGGTAGGAGCGGGTACACCTTC	CATSRDLDRGRSGYTF
TRBV11-2	-	TRBJ2-3	-	TGTGCCAGCAGCTTAGTTGAGGACGCGCGTGCAGATACGCAGTATTTT	CASSLVEDARADTQYF
TRBV9	-	TRBJ1-3	-	TGTGCCAGCAGCGTAGGGAGGACTGGTTCTGGAAACACCATATATTTT	CASSVGRTGSGNTIYF
TRBV9	-	TRBJ2-1	-	TGTGCCAGCAGCGTAGATCTGCAACGACGGTTCTCCTACAATGAGCAGTTCTTC	CASSVDLQRRFSYNEQFF
TRBV7-2	-	TRBJ1-2	-	TGTGCCAGCATTCGAGGGGGGCGGGATGGCTACACCTTC	CASIRGGRDGYTF
TRBV5-1	-	TRBJ2-3	-	TGCGCCAGCAGCTTGGCCCCCGAGACAGATACGCAGTATTTT	CASSLAPETDTQYF
TRBV3-1/TRBV3-2	-	TRBJ1-4	TRBD1	TGTGCCAGCAGCCGGACAGGGGGTCGGGCTGAAAAACTGTTTTTT	CASSRTGGRAEKLFF
TRBV11-2	-	TRBJ2-7	-	TGTGCCAGCAGCTTAGGCTCGGGCAAATACGAGCAGTACTTC	CASSLGSGKYEQYF
TRBV2	-	TRBJ2-2	-	TGTGCCAGCAGTGGAGACACCGGGGAGCTGTTTTTT	CASSGDTGELFF
TRBV27	-	TRBJ2-5	-	TGTGCCAGCAGTTCCCTACTCCAGACGGAGACCCAGTACTTC	CASSSLLQTETQYF